This entry lists 5 T cell receptor beta chains sequenced from one sample in a study of shared clonotypes between healthy human individuals. Using immunoSEQ multiplex PCR, the repertoire was profiled, and TCRdb retains in-frame clones only, with some absent. The repertoire has 110,000 or so clones, about 63% of them found once; the top ten carry 20% to 25%. The material sequenced was memory CD8+ T cells sorted from blood. Subset described: CD45RO+ cells pooled with CCR7-negative TemRA cells. All receptors come from a woman in her thirties in good health.

This clone turned up a few times. As DNA, the CDR3 is TGTGCCTGGAGTGTAATGAGCACAGATACGCAGTATTTT. Protein: CAWSVMSTDTQYF. The V gene is TRBV30, the J gene TRBJ2-3; no clear D. The V gene's germline CDR1 is GTSNPN and CDR2 SVGIG (reference sequence). V lost 0 bases and J lost 0, with 4 bases in between. This CDR3 comprises 13 residues.

This clone is classed as medium-sized. V usage is TRBV30 and J usage is TRBJ2-7, with D unclear. The CDR3 covers 12 residues. Per the germline V gene, CDR1 is GTSNPN and CDR2 is SVGIG (reference sequence). V was shortened by 5 bases and J by 3 bases, with 11 bases between the two germline ends. The CDR3 sequence is CAWRLSVYEQYF. CDR3 in DNA: TGTGCCTGGCGCCTAAGCGTCTACGAGCAGTACTTC.

In its sample, this clone was seen once. In the same sample, other DNA sequences code for this CDR3. The chain employs TRBV11-2 and TRBJ2-7; 8 bases fit TRBD2. This CDR3 comprises 13 residues. The V gene end was trimmed by 4 bases and the J gene end by 4 bases; junction bases not matched to a gene: 3. The germline V gene encodes CDR1 SGHAT and CDR2 FQNNGV. The CDR3: CASSSSGPYEQYF. The CDR3, as DNA: TGTGCCAGCAGCTCTAGCGGGCCTTACGAGCAGTACTTC.

This chain uses TRBV9 with TRBJ1-1; D might be TRBD1 (5 bases). Trimming cost V 0 bases and J 8 bases, with 14 bases left between them. CDR1 and CDR2 from the germline V gene are SGDLS and YYNGEE. The CDR3 consists of 14 residues. The CDR3 DNA follows: TGTGCCAGCAGCGTAGCAGGGACGGCCTCGGAAGCTTTCTTT. Translation: CASSVAGTASEAFF.

This clone has a handful of counts. The CDR3 does not close with the conserved phenylalanine or tryptophan, likely indicating a read error. Because the CDR3's place on the DNA is in doubt, the DNA is left out and the CDR3 is given as listed by TCRdb. The V call is TRBV2, the J call TRBJ1-2. Both ends counted, the CDR3 spans 9 residues. Germline V gene lookup returns CDR1 SNHLY and CDR2 FYNNEI. CDR3 region: CASGPPAKI.